Shown below are 13 T cell receptor beta chains from a single sample sequenced in a study of early stage breast cancer tumors (dated by TCRdb to about 2017). Preparation of the library involved the immunoSEQ multiplex PCR assay. TCRdb mirrors the immuneACCESS table, restricted to in-frame sequences. Some clones are absent from its copies; in checked studies, under half trace to an unresolved V gene, and the reason for the others is unknown. Here the sample has 9,500 to 12,000 clones; over 70% occur a single time. Approximately 15% of the sample is held by the ten biggest clonotypes. The sequencing input was breast tumor tissue. The receptor set was obtained from a person aged 70 to 85 with breast cancer.

The chain carries TRBV4-3 and TRBJ1-1, with 7 nucleotides matching TRBD1. Germline loops: CDR1 LGHNA, CDR2 YSLEER. This CDR3 contains 20 residues. The V gene end was trimmed by 0 bases and the J gene end by 0 bases; junction bases not matched to a gene: 16. CDR3 bases: TGCGCCAGCAGCCAAGACGACAGGGATCCCCGTGGCAGTATGAACACTGAAGCTTTCTTT. Protein product: CASSQDDRDPRGSMNTEAFF.

This clone was seen once. The chain employs TRBV19 and TRBJ1-2; D is ambiguous. Germline CDR1 LNHDA, CDR2 SQIVND (reference sequence). This CDR3 is 14 amino acids long. Trimming removed 5 bases from V and 1 base from J, with 11 bases in between. CDR3: CASSGRVFNYGYTF. DNA for the CDR3: TGTGCCAGTAGTGGCCGGGTCTTTAACTATGGCTACACCTTC.

J is TRBJ2-7 and V is TRBV11-2; no firm D call. Per germline, CDR1 SGHAT and CDR2 FQNNGV. V lost 1 base and J 0 bases, leaving 10 bases between the germline ends. The CDR3 is 15 amino acids. CDR3 coding DNA: TGTGCCAGCAGCTTAGGCGGCGCCCGCTCCTACGAGCAGTACTTC. This gives the protein CASSLGGARSYEQYF.

This clone is classed as medium-sized (0.01 to 0.1%). This sequence joins TRBV19 and TRBJ2-7, with a possible D match to TRBD1 (5 bases). The CDR3 is 14 residues long. V lost 10 bases and J lost 0, with 16 bases in between. Germline CDR1 is LNHDA and CDR2 is SQIVND (reference sequence). The CDR3 reads CATQRTTFSYEQYF. In DNA, the CDR3 is TGTGCCACCCAACGGACAACATTCTCCTACGAGCAGTACTTC.

This clone has just a few counts. J is TRBJ1-2 and V is TRBV5-1; 12 bases are shared with TRBD1. The germline CDR1 and CDR2 sequences are SGHRS and YFSETQ. CDR3 size: 15 residues. J lost 8 bases, V lost 2 bases, and 7 bases had no gene match. The CDR3 spells CASSLTGTGGLGYTF. The CDR3 nucleotides are TGCGCCAGCAGCTTAACCGGGACAGGGGGCTTAGGCTACACCTTC.

The chain recombines TRBV4-3 with TRBJ2-1; 7 bases fit TRBD2. V gave up 1 base and J gave up 2 bases; unmatched junction bases: 17. CDR3 size: 20 residues. The germline V gene has CDR1 LGHNA and CDR2 YSLEER. The CDR3 protein is CASSQVGRLAVGGAYNEQFF. CDR3 DNA: TGCGCCAGCAGCCAAGTTGGGCGGCTAGCGGTGGGGGGGGCCTACAATGAGCAGTTCTTC.

The chain is built from TRBV7-9 and TRBJ2-5; TRBD2 agrees at 13 bases. V was clipped by 5 bases and J by 4 bases; unmatched bases: 4. The CDR3 spans 15 residues. Germline CDR1 and CDR2: SEHNR and FQNEAQ (reference sequence). The CDR3 coding sequence is TGTGCCAGCAGCCCCGGACTAGCGGGAGCAGAGACCCAGTACTTC. Encoded protein: CASSPGLAGAETQYF. The full variable domain, its missing parts supplied by reference TRBV7-9 and TRBJ2-5, is DTGVSQNPRHKITKRGQNVTFRCDPISEHNRLYWYRQTLGQGPEFLTYFQNEAQLEKSRLLSDRFSAERPKGSFSTLEIQRTEQGDSAMYLCASSPGLAGAETQYFGPGTRLLVL.

CDR3: CASSLKRLAGTDTQYF. CDR3 DNA: TGTGCCAGCAGCTTGAAGCGACTAGCGGGCACAGATACGCAGTATTTT. The chain combines TRBV11-2 with TRBJ2-3; TRBD2 matches 9 bases. Germline V gene sequence: CDR1 SGHAT, CDR2 FQNNGV. The CDR3 runs 16 residues. The junction had 5 bases not matched to a gene; V was cut back by 3 bases and J by 1 base.

V is TRBV6-6 and J is TRBJ2-2; 7 nucleotides agree with TRBD2. Germline lookup yields CDR1 MNHNY and CDR2 SVGAGI (reference sequence). The CDR3 runs 13 residues. J gave up 6 bases and V 3 bases, and 1 base lay outside the gene matches. In DNA, the CDR3 is TGTGCCAGCAGTTATCGGGGGGCCGGGGAGCTGTTTTTT. It codes for CASSYRGAGELFF.

The chain combines TRBV10-1 with TRBJ2-3, with a possible D match to TRBD1 (6 bases). In germline, CDR1 is WNHNN, CDR2 SYGVQD (reference sequence). The CDR3 is 14 residues long. Trimming left V 1 base short and J 4 bases short, with 9 bases between. CDR3 bases: TGCGCCAGCAGTGAGTGGTCAGGGGCAGATACGCAGTATTTT. Translation gives CASSEWSGADTQYF.

The CDR3 loop reads CASSLLSYGYTF. DNA for the CDR3: TGTGCCAGCAGCTTACTCAGCTATGGCTACACCTTC. The gene calls are TRBV11-2 and TRBJ1-2; D uncertain. The CDR3 runs 12 residues. CDR1 SGHAT and CDR2 FQNNGV come from the germline V gene. The germline V and J ends were trimmed by 2 bases and 4 bases, with 5 bases remaining between them.

The chain joins TRBV6-1 to TRBJ2-7; 9 nucleotides agree with TRBD1. V was clipped by 1 base and J by 5 bases; unmatched bases: 9. Germline V gene lookup returns CDR1 MNHNS and CDR2 SASEGT. The CDR3 spans 16 residues. CDR3 DNA sequence: TGTGCCAGCAGTGAAGTGGATGGACAGGGGCCGCACGAGCAGTACTTC. Protein: CASSEVDGQGPHEQYF.

The V call is TRBV4-2, the J call TRBJ2-5, with a tentative D call TRBD2 (6 bases). V lost 1 base and J 5 bases, leaving 14 bases between the germline ends. This CDR3 contains 15 residues. Germline V lookup: CDR1 LGHNA, CDR2 YNFKEQ. The CDR3 is CASSQAGEGGETQYF. CDR3 coding DNA: TGTGCCAGCAGCCAAGCGGGAGAGGGTGGGGAGACCCAGTACTTC.